This paragraph reports one TCR beta chain. Its antigen is still unknown. The time point: week 23, last vaccination. Mutant IDH1 20-mer peptide, at 300 ug, made up each vaccine dose, with topical imiquimod. In every donor, the tumor was a new WHO grade 3 or 4 IDH1-mutant, ATRX-lost astrocytoma. Assay used: immunoSEQ multiplex PCR; TCRdb lists only in-frame clones, some missing. The sample consists of roughly 74,000 clones, 85% to 90% of them appearing once. This sample was taken from a study of a mutant IDH1 vaccine in newly diagnosed glioma. Study-level background: Of treated patients, around 60% were men and 37.5% women, averaging 40.4 years. Previous care, which was radiotherapy, temozolomide, or both, most often involved both.

Overall study findings and caveats: Changes in top peripheral clonotypes did not appear linked to pseudoprogression.

Germline CDR1 and CDR2: SQVTM and ANQGSEA. Trimming took 6 bases from V and 1 from J; bases not matched to a gene: 6. This CDR3 region has 13 residues. The rearrangement uses TRBV29-1 and TRBJ2-7, with 7 bases fitting TRBD1. This TCR was sampled from a woman in her 50s with glioma. Sample: PBMCs, taken from a glioma patient whose treatment included an IDH1 peptide vaccine. The CDR3 sequence: CSVVPGQSYEQYF. For the CDR3, the DNA is TGCAGCGTCGTCCCGGGACAGTCCTACGAGCAGTACTTC.